These 20 T cell receptor beta chains were all obtained from the same sample, sequenced in a study of cytomegalovirus exposure and HLA in healthy donors. 13 Jbeta primers and 60 Vbeta primers were used for the PCR. Assay used: immunoSEQ multiplex PCR; TCRdb lists only in-frame clones, some missing. The table records 100,000 to 150,000 clones, around 86% of them present only once. The sample comprised PBMCs. These receptors were taken from a woman aged 40-49 years in good health and CMV-seronegative.

The gene calls are TRBV2 and TRBJ2-7; D may be TRBD1 (5 bases). CDR3 length: 15 amino acids. CDR1 SNHLY and CDR2 FYNNEI come from the germline V gene. Trimming took off 8 bases at V and 4 bases at J, with 21 bases between the two ends. The CDR3 bases are TGTGCCAGCGGCAGGGCACCCAGCCCTATATACGAGCAGTACTTC. Translated: CASGRAPSPIYEQYF.

This chain connects TRBV5-4 to TRBJ1-4, with TRBD1 identical over 7 bases. The CDR3 extends over 16 amino acids. The V gene end was trimmed by 3 bases and the J gene end by 7 bases; junction bases not matched to a gene: 12. Germline V gives CDR1 SGHNT, CDR2 YYREEE (reference sequence). The CDR3 DNA follows: TGTGCCAGCAGCTCGTATGCGGATCAGGGGGGTGAAAAACTGTTTTTT. This translates into CASSSYADQGGEKLFF.

The J gene is TRBJ2-7, the V gene TRBV4-1; 9 nucleotides match TRBD1. V gave up 4 bases and J gave up 3 bases; unmatched junction bases: 4. Germline V gives CDR1 MGHRA, CDR2 YSYEKL. The CDR3 totals 14 residues. The CDR3 protein is CASSRATGGYEQYF. CDR3 coding DNA: TGCGCCAGCAGCCGAGCGACAGGGGGCTACGAGCAGTACTTC.

V and J are TRBV7-2 and TRBJ2-7, with TRBD2 matching over 7 bases. J lost 5 bases, V lost 5 bases, and 9 bases had no gene match. The CDR3 extends over 14 amino acids. From germline, CDR1 is SGHTA and CDR2 FQGNSA. This CDR3 reads CASSLAGAKNEQYF. The CDR3, as DNA: TGTGCCAGCAGCCTTGCGGGAGCCAAGAACGAGCAGTACTTC.

The rearrangement uses TRBV6-6 and TRBJ1-4; 7 bases map to TRBD1. This CDR3 spans 14 amino acids. Trimming removed 6 bases from V and 4 bases from J; junction bases left unmatched: 5. In germline, CDR1 is MNHNY, CDR2 SVGAGI (reference sequence). The CDR3, as DNA: TGTGCCAGCAGCAGGGGGGCAAGTAATGAAAAACTGTTTTTT. As protein: CASSRGASNEKLFF.

The chain uses TRBV7-6 and TRBJ1-4; 8 positions agree with TRBD1. Losses at the gene ends were 5 bases for V and 1 base for J; bases not matched to a gene: 6. CDR1 SGHVS and CDR2 FNYEAQ come from the germline V gene. The CDR3 consists of 16 residues. The CDR3: CASSPGTGQTNEKLFF. The CDR3, as DNA: TGTGCCAGCAGCCCGGGGACAGGACAAACTAATGAAAAACTGTTTTTT.

The J gene is TRBJ2-5, the V gene TRBV7-3; 11 bases agree with TRBD2. Germline lookup yields CDR1 SGHTA and CDR2 FQGTGA. CDR3 length: 17 residues. With V trimmed by 5 bases and J by 4 bases, 12 bases remained unmatched. CDR3 loop: CASSLTGATSGRETQYF. The CDR3 nucleotides are TGTGCCAGCAGCCTGACAGGGGCCACTAGCGGGAGAGAGACCCAGTACTTC.

The chain has TRBV6-5 and TRBJ1-6, with 10 bases that match TRBD1. V trimming: 3 bases; J trimming: 9 bases; junction bases outside the gene matches: 5. Germline CDR1 is MNHEY and CDR2 is SVGAGI. The CDR3 is made up of 15 amino acids. The chain's CDR3 is CASSYTGTGASPLHF. The CDR3 DNA sequence: TGTGCCAGCAGTTATACCGGGACAGGGGCTTCACCCCTCCACTTT.

The V gene is TRBV12-5, the J gene TRBJ2-5; D possibly corresponds to TRBD2 (7 bases). V shed 2 bases and J shed 2 bases, with 21 bases lying between them. CDR1 and CDR2 (germline): LGHNT, FRNRAP. There are 18 residues in the CDR3. CDR3 coding DNA: TGTGCTAGTGGTTTGAGGGGGGGCATCCCGGAGGTGCAAGAGACCCAGTACTTC. Protein product: CASGLRGGIPEVQETQYF. Combining the CDR3 with reference TRBV12-5 and TRBJ2-5 gives the whole variable domain DARVTQTPRHKVTEMGQEVTMRCQPILGHNTVFWYRQTMMQGLELLAYFRNRAPLDDSGMPKDRFSAEMPDATLATLKIQPSEPRDSAVYFCASGLRGGIPEVQETQYFGPGTRLLVL.

The CDR3 spells CASGDRDHNPLSGANVLTF. In DNA form, the CDR3 reads TGTGCCAGCGGAGACAGGGACCATAACCCTCTCTCTGGGGCCAACGTCCTGACTTTC. The chain joins TRBV7-9 to TRBJ2-6, with 7 bases aligning to TRBD1. Looked up from germline, CDR1 is SEHNR and CDR2 is FQNEAQ (reference sequence). The CDR3 is 19 amino acids. V was pared by 8 bases and J by 0 bases, with 16 bases of the junction left unmatched. Using reference TRBV7-9 and TRBJ2-6 for the parts outside the CDR3, the full variable domain is DTGVSQNPRHKITKRGQNVTFRCDPISEHNRLYWYRQTLGQGPEFLTYFQNEAQLEKSRLLSDRFSAERPKGSFSTLEIQRTEQGDSAMYLCASGDRDHNPLSGANVLTFGAGSRLTVL.

The chain is built from TRBV6-6 and TRBJ1-2; D is ambiguous. Trimming removed 1 base from V and 8 bases from J, with 11 bases in between. The CDR3 is made up of 13 amino acids. Germline CDR1 MNHNY, CDR2 SVGAGI (reference sequence). The CDR3 protein is CASSYYEQAGYTF. Here the CDR3 DNA reads TGTGCCAGCAGTTACTACGAGCAGGCGGGCTACACCTTC.

V is TRBV18 and J is TRBJ2-7; perhaps TRBD1 as D (6 bases). Trimming took 5 bases from V and 4 from J, leaving 15 bases between them. Per the germline V gene, CDR1 is KGHSH and CDR2 is LQKENI. This CDR3 is 14 amino acids long. The CDR3 reads CASSSPGHRYEQYF. The CDR3, as DNA: TGTGCCAGCTCATCGCCGGGACACCGATACGAGCAGTACTTC.

This clone showed up just a few times. The J gene is TRBJ1-5, the V gene TRBV28; D call uncertain. V lost 8 bases and J lost 1, with 6 bases in between. The CDR3 runs 12 residues. CDR1 and CDR2 (germline): MDHEN, SYDVKM. CDR3 protein: CASLRSNQPQHF. The CDR3 DNA sequence: TGTGCCAGCCTGAGAAGCAATCAGCCCCAGCATTTT.

This rearrangement joins TRBV11-2 to TRBJ2-4, with 8 bases aligning to TRBD1. The CDR3 is made up of 15 amino acids. V gave up 2 bases and J gave up 6 bases; unmatched junction bases: 6. Germline V gene data show CDR1 as SGHAT and CDR2 as FQNNGV. In DNA, the CDR3 is TGTGCCAGCAGCTTAACAGGGGGAAAGACAAACATTCAGTACTTC. This encodes CASSLTGGKTNIQYF.

The chain is built from TRBV5-1 and TRBJ1-2; 8 bases are a match to TRBD1. Trimming took 2 bases from V and 6 from J; bases not matched to a gene: 12. Germline-derived CDR1 and CDR2 are SGHRS and YFSETQ. There are 16 residues in the CDR3. The CDR3 coding sequence is TGCGCCAGCAGCTTAAGGAGCGGGGACAGGTTACATGGCTACACCTTC. This codes for CASSLRSGDRLHGYTF.

This clone was seen a few times. J is TRBJ2-7 and V is TRBV6-5; 7 nucleotides align to TRBD2. Germline CDR1 MNHEY, CDR2 SVGAGI. The CDR3 runs to 14 residues. V was pared by 7 bases and J by 2 bases, with 8 bases of the junction left unmatched. Here the CDR3 reads CASMDLGGAYEQYF. Here the CDR3 DNA reads TGTGCCAGCATGGATCTGGGAGGGGCCTACGAGCAGTACTTC.

The J gene is TRBJ2-1, the V gene TRBV4-3; 7 bases fit TRBD2. The germline V gene has CDR1 LGHNA and CDR2 YSLEER. After removal of 1 base from V and 3 bases from J, the junction contained 3 bases not matched to a gene. CDR3 length: 15 amino acids. CDR3 in DNA: TGCGCCAGCAGCCAAGGGCGGGAGAGCTACAATGAGCAGTTCTTC. This gives the protein CASSQGRESYNEQFF.

The V and J genes are TRBV4-2 and TRBJ2-7; tentative D call: TRBD2 (6 bases). Trimming took off 4 bases at V and 4 bases at J, with 17 bases between the two ends. Germline V gene sequence: CDR1 LGHNA, CDR2 YNFKEQ. CDR3 length: 15 amino acids. DNA for the CDR3: TGTGCCAGCAGCCTCGTAGCGGAAAATCCATACGAGCAGTACTTC. This codes for CASSLVAENPYEQYF.

V usage is TRBV19 and J usage is TRBJ1-5; TRBD1 aligns across 7 bases. CDR1 and CDR2 (germline): LNHDA, SQIVND (reference sequence). The CDR3 consists of 13 residues. The V gene end was trimmed by 7 bases and the J gene end by 7 bases; junction bases not matched to a gene: 7. CDR3 region: CASKARTGQPQHF. The CDR3 DNA reads TGTGCCAGTAAAGCCAGGACAGGCCAGCCCCAGCATTTT.

J is TRBJ2-5 and V is TRBV2; 8 bases fit TRBD1. The germline V gene has CDR1 SNHLY and CDR2 FYNNEI. This CDR3 contains 12 residues. Trimming removed 6 bases from V and 7 bases from J; junction bases left unmatched: 4. Written as DNA, the CDR3 is TGTGCCAGCAGGGGGACAGGCTGGACCCAGTACTTC. Amino acid sequence: CASRGTGWTQYF.